A selection of T cell receptor beta chains follows, all from one sample in a study of regulatory T cells in long-lasting Graves disease. MiXCR was run by TCRdb on the multiplex PCR reads, yielding one entry per CDR3 protein. The sample yields a few hundred thousand distinct CDR3 sequences, 23% seen once. The specimen was peripheral blood mononuclear cells (PBMCs), collected when the disease was refractory, from a patient treated with antithyroid drugs. These receptor sequences come from a female donor with Graves disease. Both conserved end residues are trimmed from each CDR3.

>TRBV28
ASSLGTGTNEQY
>TRBV6-1
ASSEKRGVGLPQGLLGGANVLT
>TRBV27
ASRTSRASPYEQY
>TRBV20-1
SATPRDSRTDTQY
>TRBV20-1
SAPPGLAGYEQY
>TRBV28
ASSTPRTGKIYEQY
>TRBV28
ASSPGDFAYEQY
>TRBV6-5
ASSYYRADGYT
>TRBV6-2/TRBV6-3
ASRGGSFIYEQY
>TRBV19
ASSPGLAGQGSSYEQY
>TRBV4-2
ASSQDLYEQY
>TRBV7-3
ASSYTGDFNTGELF
>TRBV12-3/TRBV12-4
ASSLLAPNTEAF
>TRBV12-3/TRBV12-4
ASSSSAGTVQETQY
>TRBV11-1
ASSPGLAGAVLWTDTQY
>TRBV10-3
AISESRLGTGELF
>TRBV5-1
ASSSRVVQETQY
>TRBV6-1
ASTAVTPNQPQH
>TRBV12-3/TRBV12-4
ASSLGSEYGYT
>TRBV12-3/TRBV12-4
ASNVTGDTEAF
>TRBV28
ASSLGQGLRMNTEAF
>TRBV29-1
SVRRENILNTEAF
>TRBV20-1
SARMWTAPYEQY
>TRBV2
ASSGRGRASGANVLT